Listed below are T cell receptor beta chains from one sample, sequenced in a study of control samples from healthy donors and cancer patients. TCRdb keeps only in-frame clones here, not all; method: immunoSEQ multiplex PCR. The sample contains about 81,000 clones, approximately 94% of which appear only once. The sample comprised blood. These TCRs come from a woman between 18 and 29 years old in good health. CDR3s leave out the opening cysteine and the closing phenylalanine or tryptophan. D genes are given only for firm matches. The listing skips clone size in some rows; elsewhere it reads once, few, many or a size class.

TRBD1,-,TRBJ2-7,TRBV15,ATSGTAFEQY
-,-,TRBJ1-2,TRBV27,ASRKDIFNGYT
-,once,TRBJ1-2,TRBV10-1,ASSATIGEYGYT
-,-,TRBJ2-7,TRBV11-2,ASSLELSSTLYEQY
-,-,TRBJ2-7,TRBV18,ASSPAQVGIASEQY
-,-,TRBJ1-2,TRBV28,ASSFPQGSNYGYT
-,-,TRBJ2-7,TRBV9,ASSPRGSGGFYEQY
TRBD2,-,TRBJ2-2,TRBV7-8,ASSLDSGGFSGELF
-,-,TRBJ1-1,TRBV4-2,ASSHPRTRSTEAF
-,-,TRBJ2-1,TRBV15,ATSSKVGGTPGGRQF
-,once,TRBJ1-1,TRBV16,ASSQSGNTEAF
-,-,TRBJ2-6,TRBV3-1/TRBV3-2,ASSQQLVSGANVLT
TRBD1,-,TRBJ2-7,TRBV5-1,ASSFTGTGEYEQY
-,-,TRBJ1-1,TRBV5-1,ASSSGLDVNTEAF
-,-,TRBJ1-6,TRBV11-2,ASSSDGAFYNSPLH
-,-,TRBJ2-5,TRBV4-2,ASSQLGGLNQETQY
TRBD1,once,TRBJ2-7,TRBV28,AITGQGVYEQY
TRBD1,-,TRBJ1-2,TRBV27,ASSYRQGTYGYT
TRBD2,-,TRBJ2-7,TRBV5-1,ASSLGLAEIYEQY
-,few,TRBJ1-6,TRBV7-8,ASSPTGRGTSPLH
TRBD1,-,TRBJ1-6,TRBV3-1/TRBV3-2,ASSQVAGGEYSPLH
-,-,TRBJ1-2,TRBV28,ASSLSRINYGYT
-,-,TRBJ2-7,TRBV3-1/TRBV3-2,ASSQGYSYEQY
TRBD1,-,TRBJ1-1,TRBV18,ASSQETQGMNTEAF
-,-,TRBJ1-1,TRBV6-2/TRBV6-3,ASSTIWVDTEAF
-,-,TRBJ2-3,TRBV9,ASTFHPKTGLTDTQY
-,-,TRBJ2-7,TRBV6-5,ASSYSWGIAYEQY
-,-,TRBJ2-7,TRBV29-1,SVVVTDYEQY
-,-,TRBJ2-5,TRBV29-1,SVIPNQGGWETQY
-,-,TRBJ1-6,TRBV5-1,ASSLDANNSPLH
-,-,TRBJ1-3,TRBV11-2,ASSLVGGRSTIY
-,-,TRBJ1-2,TRBV28,ASRDTQRGSGHYGYT
-,-,TRBJ2-6,TRBV3-1/TRBV3-2,ASSQDRGPGANVLT
TRBD1,-,TRBJ2-7,TRBV10-3,AINRDRAYEQY
TRBD1,-,TRBJ1-2,TRBV9,ASRTGDNGYT
-,-,TRBJ2-7,TRBV7-2,ASSQYYEQY
TRBD1,-,TRBJ1-5,TRBV28,ASRTGNQPQH